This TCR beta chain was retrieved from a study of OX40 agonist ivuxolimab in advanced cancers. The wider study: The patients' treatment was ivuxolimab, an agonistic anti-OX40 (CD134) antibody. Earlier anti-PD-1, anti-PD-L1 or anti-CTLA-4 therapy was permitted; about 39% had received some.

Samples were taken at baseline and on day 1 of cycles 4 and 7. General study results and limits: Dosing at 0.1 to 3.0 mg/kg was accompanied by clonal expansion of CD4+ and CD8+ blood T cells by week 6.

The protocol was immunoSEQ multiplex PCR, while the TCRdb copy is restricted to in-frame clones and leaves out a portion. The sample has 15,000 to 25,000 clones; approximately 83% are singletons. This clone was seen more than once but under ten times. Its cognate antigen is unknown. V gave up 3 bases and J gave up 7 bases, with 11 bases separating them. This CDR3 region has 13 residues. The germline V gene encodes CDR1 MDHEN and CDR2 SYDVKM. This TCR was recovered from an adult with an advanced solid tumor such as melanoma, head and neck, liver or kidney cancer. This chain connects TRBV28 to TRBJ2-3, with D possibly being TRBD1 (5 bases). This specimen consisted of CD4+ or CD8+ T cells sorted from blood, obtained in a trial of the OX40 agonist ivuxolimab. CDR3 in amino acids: CASSFRGVNTQYF. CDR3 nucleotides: TGTGCCAGCAGTTTTAGGGGCGTAAATACGCAGTATTTT.